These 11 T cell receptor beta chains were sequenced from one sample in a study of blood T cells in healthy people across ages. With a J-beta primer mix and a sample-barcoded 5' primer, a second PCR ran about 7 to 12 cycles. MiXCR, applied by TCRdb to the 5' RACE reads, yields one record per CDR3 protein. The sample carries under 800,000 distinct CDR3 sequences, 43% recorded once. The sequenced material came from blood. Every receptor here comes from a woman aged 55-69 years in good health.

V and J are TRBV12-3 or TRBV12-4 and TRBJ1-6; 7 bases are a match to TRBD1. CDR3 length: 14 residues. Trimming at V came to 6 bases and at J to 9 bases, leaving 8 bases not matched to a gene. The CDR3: CASSRTGDGSPLHF. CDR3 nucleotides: TGTGCCAGCAGCCGAACAGGGGATGGTTCACCCCTCCACTTT.

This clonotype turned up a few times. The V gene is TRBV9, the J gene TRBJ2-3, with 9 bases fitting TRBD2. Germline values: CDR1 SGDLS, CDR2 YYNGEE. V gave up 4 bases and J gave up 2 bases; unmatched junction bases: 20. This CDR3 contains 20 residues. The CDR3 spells CASSTSGTSRMVLSTDTQYF. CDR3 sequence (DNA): TGTGCCAGCAGCACCTCCGGGACTAGCCGGATGGTTCTCTCCACAGATACGCAGTATTTT.

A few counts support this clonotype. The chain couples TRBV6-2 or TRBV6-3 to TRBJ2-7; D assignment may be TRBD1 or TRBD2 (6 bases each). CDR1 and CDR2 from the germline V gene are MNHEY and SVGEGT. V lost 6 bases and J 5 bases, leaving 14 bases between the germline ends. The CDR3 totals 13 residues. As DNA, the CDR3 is TGTGCCAGCAGACAGGACGGGGGCCACGAGCAGTACTTC. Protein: CASRQDGGHEQYF.

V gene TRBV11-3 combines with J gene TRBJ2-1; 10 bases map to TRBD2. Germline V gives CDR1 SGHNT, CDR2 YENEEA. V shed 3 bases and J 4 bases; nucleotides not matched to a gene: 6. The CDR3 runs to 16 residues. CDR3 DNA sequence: TGTGCCAGCAGCTTTTTAGCGGGGGGTACATACAATGAGCAGTTCTTC. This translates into CASSFLAGGTYNEQFF.

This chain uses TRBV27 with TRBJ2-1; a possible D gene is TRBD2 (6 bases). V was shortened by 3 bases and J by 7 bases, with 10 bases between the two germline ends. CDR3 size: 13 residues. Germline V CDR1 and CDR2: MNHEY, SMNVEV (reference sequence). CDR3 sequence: CASSFKGRNEQFF. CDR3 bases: TGTGCCAGCAGTTTTAAGGGGAGGAATGAGCAGTTCTTC.

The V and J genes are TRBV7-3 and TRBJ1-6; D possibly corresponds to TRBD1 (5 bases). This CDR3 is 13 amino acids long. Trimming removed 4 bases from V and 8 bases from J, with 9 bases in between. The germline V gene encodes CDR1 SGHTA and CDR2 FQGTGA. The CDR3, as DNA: TGTGCCAGCAGCTCCGGGGGTTATTCACCCCTCCACTTT. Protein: CASSSGGYSPLHF.

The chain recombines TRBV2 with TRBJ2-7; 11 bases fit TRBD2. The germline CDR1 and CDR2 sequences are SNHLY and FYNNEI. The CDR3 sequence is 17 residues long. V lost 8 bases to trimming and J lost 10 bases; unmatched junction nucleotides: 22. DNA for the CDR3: TGTGCCAGCGCACCCACGTTGGCTAGCGGGGGGCTCCGGAACCAGTACTTC. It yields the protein CASAPTLASGGLRNQYF.

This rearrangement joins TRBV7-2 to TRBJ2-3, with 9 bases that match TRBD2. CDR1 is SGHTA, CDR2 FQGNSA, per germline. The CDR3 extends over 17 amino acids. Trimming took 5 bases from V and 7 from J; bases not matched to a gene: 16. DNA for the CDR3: TGTGCCAGCAGCCCCCGTAGCGGGAGCCATAAGTCAAATACGCAGTATTTT. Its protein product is CASSPRSGSHKSNTQYF.

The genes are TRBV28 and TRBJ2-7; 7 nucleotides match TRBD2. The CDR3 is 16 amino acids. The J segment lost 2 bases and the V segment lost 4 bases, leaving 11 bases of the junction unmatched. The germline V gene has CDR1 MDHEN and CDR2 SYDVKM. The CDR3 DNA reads TGTGCCAGCAGTTCCCCCCAGCGGGGCAGAACCTACGAGCAGTACTTC. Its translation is CASSSPQRGRTYEQYF.

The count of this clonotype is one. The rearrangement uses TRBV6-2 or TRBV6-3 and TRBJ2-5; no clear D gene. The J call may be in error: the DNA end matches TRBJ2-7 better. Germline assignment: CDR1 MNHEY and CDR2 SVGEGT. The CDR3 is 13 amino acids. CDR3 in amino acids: CASSYTTEGEQYF. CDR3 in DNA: TGTGCCAGCAGTTACACGACGGAAGGCGAGCAGTACTTC.

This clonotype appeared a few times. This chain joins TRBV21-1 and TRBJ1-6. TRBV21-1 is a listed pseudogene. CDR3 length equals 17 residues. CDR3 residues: CASLLEGRWPYNSPLHF. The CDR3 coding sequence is TGTGCCAGCCTTCTCGAGGGCCGCTGGCCCTATAATTCACCCCTCCACTTT.